The 8 T cell receptor beta chains listed next were all sequenced from one sample in a study of cytomegalovirus exposure and HLA in healthy donors (dated by TCRdb to the late 2010s). The protocol used for the library was the immunoSEQ multiplex PCR assay. A mixture of 60 forward primers for TCR Vbeta segments and 13 reverse primers for TCR Jbeta segments was used in the multiplex PCR. As stored in TCRdb, this immuneACCESS dataset retains in-frame rearrangements with V and J assigned. A fraction of the clones does not appear; measured against another copy, unresolved V genes explain less than half of the discrepancy, and the remainder lacks a known reason. The sample data list some 180,000 clones, and 70% to 80% of these were observed just once. The ten largest clones add up to around 3.4% of the sample. Input material: PBMCs. Receptors originate from a woman aged 55 to 70 in good health and CMV-seropositive.

The CDR3 sequence: CASSLYRTGPLNVSYEQYF. CDR3 nucleotides: TGTGCCAGCAGCTTATACCGGACAGGTCCCCTTAATGTCTCCTACGAGCAGTACTTC. The chain joins TRBV13 to TRBJ2-7, with 7 bases that match TRBD1. The ends lost 2 bases at V and 0 bases at J; junction bases unmatched: 16. Germline lookup yields CDR1 PRHDT and CDR2 FYEKMQ (reference sequence). The CDR3 is 19 residues long.

A few counts support this clone. The J gene is TRBJ2-7, the V gene TRBV10-2; tentative D call: TRBD1 (5 bases). Trimming shortened V by 2 bases and J by 1 base, and 12 bases separated the two germline ends. This CDR3 has 15 amino acids. Per germline, CDR1 WSHSY and CDR2 SAAADI. In nucleotides, the CDR3 is TGCGCCAGCAGTGAGAGAAGGCAGGGTTCCTACGAGCAGTACTTC. It is translated as CASSERRQGSYEQYF.

The chain combines TRBV7-3 with TRBJ2-5, with TRBD2 matching 9 bases. The germline V gene encodes CDR1 SGHTA and CDR2 FQGTGA. This CDR3 has 15 amino acids. J lost 7 bases, V lost 5 bases, and 11 bases had no gene match. The CDR3 DNA reads as TGTGCCAGCAGCCTCGCGACTAGCGGAGGAGGGACCCAGTACTTC. It is translated as CASSLATSGGGTQYF.

The chain couples TRBV29-1 to TRBJ1-1; perhaps TRBD1 as D (5 bases). The CDR3 sequence is 14 residues long. Germline lookup yields CDR1 SQVTM and CDR2 ANQGSEA. Trimming cost V 8 bases and J 3 bases, with 19 bases left between them. For the CDR3, the DNA is TGCAGCACCCCTGCCCAGGGTGAGGACACTGAAGCTTTCTTT. Its protein product is CSTPAQGEDTEAFF. Full variable domain (missing parts from reference TRBV29-1 and TRBJ1-1): SAVISQKPSRDICQRGTSLTIQCQVDSQVTMMFWYRQQPGQSLTLIATANQGSEATYESGFVIDKFPISRPNLTFSTLTVSNMSPEDSSIYLCSTPAQGEDTEAFFGQGTRLTVV.

The chain uses TRBV5-6 and TRBJ1-2; 7 bases map to TRBD1. The V gene's germline CDR1 is SGHDT and CDR2 YYEEEE. The junction had 5 bases not matched to a gene; V was cut back by 4 bases and J by 5 bases. This CDR3 contains 13 residues. The CDR3 loop is CASSAGTDYGYTF. For the CDR3, the DNA is TGTGCCAGCAGCGCCGGGACAGATTATGGCTACACCTTC.

The chain employs TRBV5-8 and TRBJ2-7; a possible D gene is TRBD2 (7 bases). Trimming took off 4 bases at V and 4 bases at J, with 15 bases between the two ends. This CDR3 has 14 amino acids. Germline CDR1 and CDR2: SGHTS and YDEGEE. The chain's CDR3 is CASSRSGGGYEQYF. CDR3 sequence (DNA): TGTGCCAGCAGCCGGTCGGGGGGCGGATACGAGCAGTACTTC.

V gene TRBV7-9 combines with J gene TRBJ1-3; no clear D gene. The V end was cut by 8 bases, the J end by 6 bases, with 11 bases between. Germline assignment: CDR1 SEHNR and CDR2 FQNEAQ (reference sequence). This CDR3 contains 12 residues. The CDR3 nucleotides are TGTGCCAGCCGCCCCCAGTTAAACACCATATATTTT. Amino acid sequence: CASRPQLNTIYF.

V usage is TRBV9 and J usage is TRBJ2-1, with 11 bases fitting TRBD1. The CDR3 spans 14 residues. V shed 4 bases, J shed 6 bases, and the junction held 3 bases outside the gene matches. From germline, CDR1 is SGDLS and CDR2 YYNGEE. The CDR3 spells CASSWDRGSNEQFF. CDR3 nucleotide sequence: TGTGCCAGCAGCTGGGACAGGGGGTCCAATGAGCAGTTCTTC. Filled out from reference TRBV9 and TRBJ2-1, the complete variable domain reads DSGVTQTPKHLITATGQRVTLRCSPRSGDLSVYWYQQSLDQGLQFLIQYYNGEERAKGNILERFSAQQFPDLHSELNLSSLELGDSALYFCASSWDRGSNEQFFGPGTRLTVL.